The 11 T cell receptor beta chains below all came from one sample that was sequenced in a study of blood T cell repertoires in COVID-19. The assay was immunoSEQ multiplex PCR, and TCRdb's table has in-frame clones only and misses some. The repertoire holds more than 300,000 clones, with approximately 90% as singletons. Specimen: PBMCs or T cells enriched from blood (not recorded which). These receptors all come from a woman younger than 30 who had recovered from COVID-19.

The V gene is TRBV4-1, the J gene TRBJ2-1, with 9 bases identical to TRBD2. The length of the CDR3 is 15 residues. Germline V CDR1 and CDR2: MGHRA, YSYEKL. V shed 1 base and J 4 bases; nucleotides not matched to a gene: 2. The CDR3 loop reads CASSQGTSVYNEQFF. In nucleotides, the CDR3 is TGCGCCAGCAGCCAAGGGACTAGCGTTTACAATGAGCAGTTCTTC.

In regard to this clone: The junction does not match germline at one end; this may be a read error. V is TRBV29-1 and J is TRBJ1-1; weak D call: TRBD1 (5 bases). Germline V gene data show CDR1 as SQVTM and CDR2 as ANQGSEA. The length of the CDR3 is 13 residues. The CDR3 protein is CSVEGHMNTEAFF. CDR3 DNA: TGCAGCGTGGAAGGACACATGAACACTGAAGCTTTCTTT. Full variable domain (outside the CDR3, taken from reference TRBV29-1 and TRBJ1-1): SAVISQKPSRDICQRGTSLTIQCQVDSQVTMMFWYRQQPGQSLTLIATANQGSEATYESGFVIDKFPISRPNLTFSTLTVSNMSPEDSSIYLCSVEGHMNTEAFFGQGTRLTVV.

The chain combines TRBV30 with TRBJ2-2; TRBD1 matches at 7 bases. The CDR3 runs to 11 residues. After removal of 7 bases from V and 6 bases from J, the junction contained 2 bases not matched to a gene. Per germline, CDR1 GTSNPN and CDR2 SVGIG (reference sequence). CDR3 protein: CAFDRAGELFF. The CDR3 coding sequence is TGTGCCTTCGACAGGGCCGGGGAGCTGTTTTTT.

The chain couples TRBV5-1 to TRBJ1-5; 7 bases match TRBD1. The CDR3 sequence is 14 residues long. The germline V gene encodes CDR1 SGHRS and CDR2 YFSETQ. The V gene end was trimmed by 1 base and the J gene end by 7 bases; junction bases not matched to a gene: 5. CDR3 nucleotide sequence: TGCGCCAGCAGCTTGAGTCAGGGGGACCAGCCCCAGCATTTT. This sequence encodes CASSLSQGDQPQHF.

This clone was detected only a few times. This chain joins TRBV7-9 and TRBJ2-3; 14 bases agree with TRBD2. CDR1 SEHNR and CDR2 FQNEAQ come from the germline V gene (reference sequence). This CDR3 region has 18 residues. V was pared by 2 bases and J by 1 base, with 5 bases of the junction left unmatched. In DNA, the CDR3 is TGTGCCAGCAGCTTAACTACGACTAGCGGGGGGGGCACAGATACGCAGTATTTT. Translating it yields CASSLTTTSGGGTDTQYF.

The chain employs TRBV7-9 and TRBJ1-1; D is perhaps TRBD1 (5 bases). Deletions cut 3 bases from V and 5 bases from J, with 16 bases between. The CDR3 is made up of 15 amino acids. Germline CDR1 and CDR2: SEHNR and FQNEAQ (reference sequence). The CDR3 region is CASSFLRERETEAFF. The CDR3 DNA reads TGTGCCAGCAGCTTCCTCAGGGAAAGAGAAACTGAAGCTTTCTTT. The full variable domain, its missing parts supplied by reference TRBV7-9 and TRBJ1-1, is DTGVSQNPRHKITKRGQNVTFRCDPISEHNRLYWYRQTLGQGPEFLTYFQNEAQLEKSRLLSDRFSAERPKGSFSTLEIQRTEQGDSAMYLCASSFLRERETEAFFGQGTRLTVV.

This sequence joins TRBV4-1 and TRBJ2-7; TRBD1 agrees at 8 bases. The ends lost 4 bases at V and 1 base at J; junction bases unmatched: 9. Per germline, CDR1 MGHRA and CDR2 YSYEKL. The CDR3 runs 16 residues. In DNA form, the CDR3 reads TGCGCCAGCAGCCCGTCAACAGGGGGACGATCCTACGAGCAGTACTTC. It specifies CASSPSTGGRSYEQYF.

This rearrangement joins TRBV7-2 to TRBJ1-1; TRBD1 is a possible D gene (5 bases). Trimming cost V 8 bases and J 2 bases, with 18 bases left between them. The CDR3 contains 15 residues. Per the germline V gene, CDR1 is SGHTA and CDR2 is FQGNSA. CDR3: CASSPVGVVNTEAFF. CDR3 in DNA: TGTGCCAGCTCTCCCGTAGGGGTAGTTAACACTGAAGCTTTCTTT.

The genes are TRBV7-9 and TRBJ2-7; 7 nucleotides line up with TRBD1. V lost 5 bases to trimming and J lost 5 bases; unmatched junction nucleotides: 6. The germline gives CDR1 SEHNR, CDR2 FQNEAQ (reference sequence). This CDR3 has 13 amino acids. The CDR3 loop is CASSLYGTDEQYF. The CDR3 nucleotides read TGTGCCAGCAGCCTATACGGGACAGACGAGCAGTACTTC.

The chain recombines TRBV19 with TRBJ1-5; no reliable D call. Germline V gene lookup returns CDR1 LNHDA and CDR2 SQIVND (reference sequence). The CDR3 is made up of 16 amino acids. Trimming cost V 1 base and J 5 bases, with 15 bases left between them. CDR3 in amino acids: CASSIGRTDRDQPQHF. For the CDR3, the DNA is TGTGCCAGTAGTATAGGGCGGACTGATAGAGATCAGCCCCAGCATTTT.

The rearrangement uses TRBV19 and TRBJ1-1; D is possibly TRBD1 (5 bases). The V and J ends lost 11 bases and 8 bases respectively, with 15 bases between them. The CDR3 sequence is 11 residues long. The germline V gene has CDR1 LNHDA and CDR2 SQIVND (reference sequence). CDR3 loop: CASLAGLEAFF. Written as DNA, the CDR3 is TGTGCCTCTCTAGCGGGGCTGGAAGCTTTCTTT. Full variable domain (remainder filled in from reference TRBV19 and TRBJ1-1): DGGITQSPKYLFRKEGQNVTLSCEQNLNHDAMYWYRQDPGQGLRLIYYSQIVNDFQKGDIAEGYSVSREKKESFPLTVTSAQKNPTAFYLCASLAGLEAFFGQGTRLTVV.